Shown below are 24 T cell receptor beta chains from a single sample sequenced in a study of cytomegalovirus exposure and HLA in healthy donors. PCR employed 60 Vbeta and 13 Jbeta primers. TCRdb's table, derived via immunoSEQ multiplex PCR, lists solely in-frame clones and lacks some. The table has some 190,000 clones, 77% seen once. Sequenced sample: PBMCs. The receptors stem from a man aged 18 to 29 in good health and CMV-seronegative.

Remarks on this clone: A junction boundary mismatches the germline segment, possibly from a read error. The chain is built from TRBV7-9 and TRBJ2-7; 9 bases agree with TRBD1. The CDR3 contains 13 residues. The germline CDR1 and CDR2 sequences are SEHNR and FQNEAQ (reference sequence). The CDR3 bases are TGTACCAGCAGCCGGGACAGGGTGTCCGAGCAGTACTTC. Its translation is CTSSRDRVSEQYF.

This rearrangement joins TRBV4-1 to TRBJ1-4, with 8 positions matching TRBD1. CDR1 and CDR2 (germline): MGHRA, YSYEKL. V was pared by 4 bases and J by 5 bases, with 3 bases of the junction left unmatched. This CDR3 is 14 amino acids long. CDR3 coding DNA: TGCGCCAGCAGCCTCCGGGACAGGAATGAAAAACTGTTTTTT. It specifies CASSLRDRNEKLFF.

This chain joins TRBV30 and TRBJ2-2, with a tentative D call TRBD2 (6 bases). V shed 2 bases and J shed 5 bases, with 15 bases lying between them. CDR3 length: 15 amino acids. Per germline, CDR1 GTSNPN and CDR2 SVGIG (reference sequence). CDR3 sequence: CAWSQEGGRTGELFF. Here the CDR3 DNA reads TGTGCCTGGAGTCAAGAGGGAGGTAGGACCGGGGAGCTGTTTTTT.

J is TRBJ2-7 and V is TRBV14; 9 bases line up with TRBD1. Germline V gene data show CDR1 as SGHDN and CDR2 as FVKESK. CDR3 length: 15 residues. The trim removed 4 bases at V and 7 bases at J, leaving 11 bases unmatched. This chain's CDR3 is CASSLAYRGPREQYF. The CDR3 region has the DNA TGTGCCAGCAGCCTAGCTTACAGGGGGCCGCGTGAGCAGTACTTC.

V is TRBV6-1 and J is TRBJ2-3; 9 bases fit TRBD2. This CDR3 is 16 amino acids long. Germline V gene lookup returns CDR1 MNHNS and CDR2 SASEGT. After removal of 3 bases from V and 5 bases from J, the junction contained 9 bases not matched to a gene. The DNA of the CDR3 is TGTGCCAGCAGTGACCCAGCGGGAGGTCGAAAAGATACGCAGTATTTT. Residues: CASSDPAGGRKDTQYF.

The chain couples TRBV6-1 to TRBJ1-5; weak D call: TRBD1 (6 bases). The CDR3 has 14 amino acids. Trimming took 6 bases from V and 5 from J, leaving 14 bases between them. Per the germline V gene, CDR1 is MNHNS and CDR2 is SASEGT. CDR3: CASRAQGKHQPQHF. Written as DNA, the CDR3 is TGTGCCAGCAGGGCACAGGGAAAACATCAGCCCCAGCATTTT.

A few counts support this clone. The chain employs TRBV4-2 and TRBJ1-1, with 7 positions matching TRBD1. Losses at the gene ends were 6 bases for V and 6 bases for J; bases not matched to a gene: 4. The CDR3 consists of 12 residues. CDR1 and CDR2 from the germline V gene are LGHNA and YNFKEQ. CDR3 region: CASSRQGSEAFF. For the CDR3, the DNA is TGTGCCAGCAGTCGACAGGGCTCTGAAGCTTTCTTT.

The CDR3 here is CASGLGPSYEQYF. CDR3 sequence (DNA): TGTGCTAGTGGTTTGGGGCCCTCCTACGAGCAGTACTTC. This sequence joins TRBV12-5 and TRBJ2-7; unclear D gene. Germline V CDR1 and CDR2: LGHNT, FRNRAP. This CDR3 region has 13 residues. Trimming pared 1 base from V and 0 bases from J, leaving 4 bases between.

This clone was recorded once. This chain connects TRBV5-6 to TRBJ1-2; no reliable D call. V was cut by 4 bases and J by 8 bases, with 9 bases left in between. The CDR3 runs to 11 residues. Germline lookup yields CDR1 SGHDT and CDR2 YYEEEE. The CDR3 region is CASSEGGGYTF. The CDR3 coding sequence is TGTGCCAGCAGCGAGGGTGGCGGCTACACCTTC.

The chain's CDR3 is CAWSRQGNSPLHF. CDR3 nucleotide sequence: TGTGCCTGGAGTAGACAGGGGAATTCACCCCTCCACTTT. This chain connects TRBV30 to TRBJ1-6, with TRBD1 matching over 8 bases. The germline CDR1 and CDR2 sequences are GTSNPN and SVGIG (reference sequence). J gave up 7 bases and V 2 bases, and 1 base lay outside the gene matches. The CDR3 spans 13 residues.

This clone was found a few times. This sequence joins TRBV6-1 and TRBJ1-2, with 9 bases matching TRBD1. Germline V gene lookup returns CDR1 MNHNS and CDR2 SASEGT. This CDR3 comprises 14 residues. The V segment lost 10 bases and the J segment 4 bases; nucleotides outside the gene matches: 10. The CDR3 region is CATRGGTGPYGYTF. The CDR3 DNA reads as TGTGCCACGCGGGGAGGGACAGGGCCCTATGGCTACACCTTC.

The rearrangement links TRBV6-5 to TRBJ2-7, with 7 bases fitting TRBD1. CDR3 size: 13 residues. Germline values: CDR1 MNHEY, CDR2 SVGAGI. The ends lost 4 bases at V and 6 bases at J; junction bases unmatched: 6. The CDR3 protein is CASSWGTVGEQYF. DNA of the CDR3: TGTGCCAGCAGTTGGGGGACAGTAGGCGAGCAGTACTTC.

The chain joins TRBV5-6 to TRBJ2-7; weak D call: TRBD2 (6 bases). Germline CDR1 SGHDT, CDR2 YYEEEE. This CDR3 has 15 residues. V dropped 3 bases and J dropped 2 bases, with 15 bases sitting between them. The CDR3 region has the DNA TGTGCCAGCAGCTCCGCCCCGGAGGGAGCCTACGAGCAGTACTTC. Translated, it gives CASSSAPEGAYEQYF.

The V and J genes are TRBV28 and TRBJ2-5, with D possibly TRBD1 on 5 matching bases. This CDR3 comprises 12 residues. From germline, CDR1 is MDHEN and CDR2 SYDVKM. V lost 6 bases and J 9 bases, leaving 14 bases between the germline ends. CDR3 sequence reads: CASRSTTRAQYF. Here the CDR3 DNA reads TGTGCCAGCAGATCGACAACCAGGGCCCAGTACTTC.

This clone has a single count. J is TRBJ2-1 and V is TRBV5-4; a weak D match, TRBD1 (6 bases). Deletions cut 10 bases from V and 0 bases from J, with 14 bases between. CDR3 length: 14 amino acids. Germline V gives CDR1 SGHNT, CDR2 YYREEE (reference sequence). As DNA, the CDR3 is TGTGCCGGGGGCCGGGGAAGCTCCTACAATGAGCAGTTCTTC. This sequence encodes CAGGRGSSYNEQFF.

This sequence joins TRBV5-5 and TRBJ1-1; D is possibly TRBD1 (5 bases). V lost 3 bases, J lost 3 bases, and 9 bases lay in between. This CDR3 comprises 13 residues. Germline lookup yields CDR1 SGHKS and CDR2 YYEKEE (reference sequence). This chain's CDR3 is CASSWGVDTEAFF. As DNA, the CDR3 is TGTGCCAGCAGCTGGGGGGTTGACACTGAAGCTTTCTTT.

This chain links TRBV19 with TRBJ1-5; no definite D call. The V gene's germline CDR1 is LNHDA and CDR2 SQIVND (reference sequence). Trimming shortened V by 0 bases and J by 3 bases, and 6 bases separated the two germline ends. This CDR3 is 14 amino acids long. CDR3 bases: TGTGCCAGTAGTATAGAACACCTCAATCAGCCCCAGCATTTT. Amino acid sequence: CASSIEHLNQPQHF.

The chain is built from TRBV19 and TRBJ2-5, with 7 bases that match TRBD2. Germline trimming cut 6 bases from V and 0 bases from J; bases unmatched to any gene: 4. The CDR3 covers 14 residues. Germline lookup yields CDR1 LNHDA and CDR2 SQIVND (reference sequence). The CDR3 protein is CASRGAGNQETQYF. In nucleotides, the CDR3 is TGTGCCAGTAGGGGAGCGGGAAACCAAGAGACCCAGTACTTC.

The CDR3 protein is CASSPPAQGNTEAFF. CDR3 in DNA: TGTGCCAGCTCACCACCCGCACAGGGGAACACTGAAGCTTTCTTT. The V gene is TRBV18, the J gene TRBJ1-1; weak D call: TRBD1 (6 bases). The germline V gene has CDR1 KGHSH and CDR2 LQKENI. V lost 0 bases and J lost 1, with 9 bases in between. The CDR3 sequence is 15 residues long.

The rearrangement links TRBV7-9 to TRBJ2-4, with 11 bases that match TRBD2. V lost 5 bases and J lost 1; bases outside the gene matches: 13. The V gene's germline CDR1 is SEHNR and CDR2 FQNEAQ (reference sequence). The length of the CDR3 is 19 residues. CDR3 sequence (DNA): TGTGCCAGCAGCGCCTATAGCGGGAGGGAAAAATTTGCCAAAAACATTCAGTACTTC. It codes for CASSAYSGREKFAKNIQYF.

The chain employs TRBV6-1 and TRBJ1-2; 8 bases map to TRBD1. CDR3 length: 13 residues. V was clipped by 7 bases and J by 5 bases; unmatched bases: 6. The germline V gene has CDR1 MNHNS and CDR2 SASEGT. The CDR3 DNA reads as TGTGCCAGCACCAGGGACAGGTTATATGGCTACACCTTC. The encoded protein is CASTRDRLYGYTF.

J is TRBJ2-7 and V is TRBV6-5; D perhaps matches TRBD2 (5 bases). CDR1 MNHEY and CDR2 SVGAGI come from the germline V gene. Trimming removed 6 bases at V and 3 bases at J, with 12 bases between. This CDR3 region has 13 residues. CDR3 protein: CASSPEGLYEQYF. DNA for the CDR3: TGTGCCAGCAGCCCCGAGGGTCTCTACGAGCAGTACTTC.

V and J are TRBV30 and TRBJ1-3; no definite D call. V lost 2 bases and J lost 0, with 11 bases in between. The germline gives CDR1 GTSNPN, CDR2 SVGIG (reference sequence). The CDR3 length is 15 residues. The CDR3 DNA reads as TGTGCCTGGAGTTCTACAGTGTTCTCTGGAAACACCATATATTTT. Translating it yields CAWSSTVFSGNTIYF. The full variable domain, rest sourced from reference TRBV30 and TRBJ1-3, is SQTIHQWPATLVQPVGSPLSLECTVEGTSNPNLYWYRQAAGRGLQLLFYSVGIGQISSEVPQNLSASRPQDRQFILSSKKLLLSDSGFYLCAWSSTVFSGNTIYFGEGSWLTVV.

The chain recombines TRBV30 with TRBJ1-6; D is possibly TRBD1 (5 bases). CDR3 size: 13 residues. Trimming shortened V by 3 bases and J by 10 bases, and 13 bases separated the two germline ends. Per germline, CDR1 GTSNPN and CDR2 SVGIG (reference sequence). The CDR3 reads CAWRGPGWSPLHF. The CDR3 DNA is TGTGCCTGGAGGGGCCCAGGGTGGTCACCCCTCCACTTT.